This T cell receptor (beta chain) was retrieved from a study of immune evolution from preneoplasia to lung adenocarcinoma. The CDR3 sequence is 16 residues long. CDR1 is MNHNY and CDR2 is SVGAGI in the germline V gene (reference sequence). Trimming removed 8 bases from V and 6 bases from J, with 25 bases in between. Details on this clone: Its antigen is unknown.

Study-level findings and limits: Clonality was highest in normal lung, lower in later-stage lesions apparently. KRAS-mutant nodules had the highest T cell clonality.

Patients had resection in Japan or China between the mid-2010s and the late 2010s. Two lung cancer pathologists independently confirmed each histologic diagnosis. The table came from immunoSEQ multiplex PCR; TCRdb's copy has only in-frame clones and leaves some out. Here the sample spans around 41,000 clones, roughly 80% being singletons. The sequencing input was FFPE invasive lung adenocarcinoma tissue. The V gene is TRBV6-6, the J gene TRBJ1-2; weak D call: TRBD1 (5 bases). The clonotype comes from a person between 60 and 69 years old with lung adenocarcinoma. For the CDR3, the DNA is TGTGCCAGCGGCCCGCGGGGGTCTTATTCCCGTGATGGCTACACCTTC. Residues: CASGPRGSYSRDGYTF.